This T cell receptor (beta chain) appears in the sequencing data of a study of molecular identifiers for immune sequencing clone quantification. Study results and limitations: Whereas naive cells kept under 1% of molecules in clones above 20 RNA copies, such clones held over 97% in effectors. Barcodes shared by identical TCR molecules could lead to underestimated sizes of highly expanded clones.

Libraries of naive CD8 cells were prepared from roughly 18,000 to 920,000 sorted cells using 10%, 30% or 50% RNA. Sorting defined naive CD8 T cells as CD8+CD4-CCR7+CD45RA+. The sample holds a few counts of this clonotype. The antigen remains undetermined. Via MiXCR, TCRdb re-called the PCR reads, giving one row per CDR3 protein. The table has some 91,000 distinct CDR3 sequences, approximately 25% seen once. This sequence was found in a human donor in good health. Some libraries in this study had Jurkat cell RNA spiked in. The sequenced sample was naive CD8+ T cells from blood, with Jurkat cell RNA spiked in. The subset denotes: FACS-sorted CD8+CD4-CCR7+CD45RA+ naive T cells.

The CDR3 DNA reads TGTGCCTGGAGCCTTGGATACGAGCAGTACTTC. Its translation: CAWSLGYEQYF. The rearrangement joins TRBV30 to TRBJ2-7; no clear D gene. The length of the CDR3 is 11 residues. V lost 3 bases, J lost 4 bases, and 7 bases lay in between. The germline V gene has CDR1 GTSNPN and CDR2 SVGIG (reference sequence).